A selection of T cell receptor beta chains follows, all from one sample in a study of blood T cell repertoires in COVID-19. Produced via immunoSEQ multiplex PCR; TCRdb's table is partial and in-frame only. Here the sample spans 300,000 or so clones, around 90% being singletons. The sample taken for sequencing was peripheral blood. These receptors came from a man aged 65 to 79 with acute or convalescent COVID-19. CDR3s include the opening cysteine and the closing phenylalanine or tryptophan. A D gene is named only where the DNA matches it firmly. Expanded clones get a size class; other rows say once, few or many, or leave the size out.

clone size,CDR3 length,V gene,D gene,J gene,CDR3 DNA,CDR3 protein
-,16,TRBV5-4,-,TRBJ2-5,TGTGCCAGCAGCTTGGGGTTCCAAAAAGCCCAAGAGACCCAGTACTTC,CASSLGFQKAQETQYF
few,15,TRBV9,-,TRBJ2-6,TGTGCCAGCAGCGCCGCAGGGTATGGGGCCAACGTCCTGACTTTC,CASSAAGYGANVLTF
-,15,TRBV15,-,TRBJ1-4,TGTGCCACCAGCAGAGATACGAGGGTAGGGGAAAAACTGTTTTTT,CATSRDTRVGEKLFF
once,15,TRBV3-1/TRBV3-2,-,TRBJ1-6,TGTGCCAGCAGCCAAGTCTTGCGTAATAATTCACCCCTCCACTTT,CASSQVLRNNSPLHF
-,14,TRBV11-2,TRBD2,TRBJ2-1,TGTGCCAGCAGCGAAACTAGCGGGAGTTATGAGCAGTTCTTC,CASSETSGSYEQFF
-,14,TRBV6-1,-,TRBJ1-5,TGTGCCAGCAGTGAATCGGGAGTCAATCAGCCCCAGCATTTT,CASSESGVNQPQHF
-,15,TRBV5-1,-,TRBJ2-5,TGCGCCAGCAGCCCCGGTGGGGGGGGCGGTGAGACCCAGTACTTC,CASSPGGGGGETQYF
once,15,TRBV11-2,TRBD2,TRBJ2-7,TGTGCCAGCAGCTTAGAACTAGCGGGAGTAGGCGAGCAGTACTTC,CASSLELAGVGEQYF
-,16,TRBV3-1/TRBV3-2,-,TRBJ1-2,TGTGCCAGCAGCCAAGATCTCGGGGGTGGTGACTATGGCTACACCTTC,CASSQDLGGGDYGYTF
-,14,TRBV5-1,-,TRBJ1-5,TGCGCCAGCAGCAAAATTGCGGGGAATCAGCCCCAGCATTTT,CASSKIAGNQPQHF
-,15,TRBV2,TRBD2,TRBJ2-5,TGTGCCAGCAGAGAACTAGCGGGCGGGGGAGAGACCCAGTACTTC,CASRELAGGGETQYF
-,17,TRBV5-5,TRBD1,TRBJ2-3,TGTGCCAGCAGCCCCTTTGTCGGGACAGGAGTCCCAGATACGCAGTATTTT,CASSPFVGTGVPDTQYF
-,15,TRBV3-1/TRBV3-2,TRBD2,TRBJ2-2,TGTGCCAGCAGCGGATTGGGGGGGTACACCGGGGAGCTGTTTTTT,CASSGLGGYTGELFF
-,15,TRBV5-1,TRBD1,TRBJ1-2,TGCGCCAGCAGCTTGGCCGGGACAGGCTCAGACGGCTACACCTTC,CASSLAGTGSDGYTF
few,15,TRBV27,-,TRBJ2-1,TGTGCCAGCAGTAGACCAGGGGTTACCTACAATGAGCAGTTCTTC,CASSRPGVTYNEQFF
-,15,TRBV7-2,TRBD1,TRBJ2-7,TGTGCCAGCAGCTTATTCCCCGGACAGGGTTACGAGCAGTACTTC,CASSLFPGQGYEQYF
-,20,TRBV28,-,TRBJ2-6,TGTGCCAGCAGTTTGCAAGGGAGGGACATTCTCTCGGGTGGGGCCAACGTCCTGACTTTC,CASSLQGRDILSGGANVLTF
-,12,TRBV5-6,-,TRBJ2-2,TGTGCCAGCAGCTTGGGGCCCGGGGAGCTGTTTTTT,CASSLGPGELFF
-,12,TRBV7-2,-,TRBJ1-2,TGTGCCAGCAGCTTAGAAGGGGTAGGCTACACCTTC,CASSLEGVGYTF
few,16,TRBV20-1,TRBD1,TRBJ1-1,TGCAGTGCTAGTAAAGCCGCGACAGGGAGGAACACTGAAGCTTTCTTT,CSASKAATGRNTEAFF
-,18,TRBV18,-,TRBJ2-2,TGTGCCAGCTCACCTGGTATTCGGGGTGAGGTCTCCACCGGGGAGCTGTTTTTT,CASSPGIRGEVSTGELFF
once,15,TRBV28,-,TRBJ2-7,TGTGCCAGCAGTCCCCATTACGCAGGCACCTACGAGCAGTACTTC,CASSPHYAGTYEQYF
once,13,TRBV6-5,-,TRBJ1-6,TGTGCCAGCAGTTACTCGAGAGGGACACCCCTCCACTTT,CASSYSRGTPLHF
-,16,TRBV9,-,TRBJ2-3,TGTGCCAGCAGCGTAGGGCGTAGTAGCGGTCAAGCTACGCAGTATTTT,CASSVGRSSGQATQYF
-,15,TRBV4-3,-,TRBJ1-2,TGCGCCAGCAGCCAAGATGCCCTAGCCCCCTATGGCTACACCTTC,CASSQDALAPYGYTF
-,13,TRBV12-3/TRBV12-4,-,TRBJ1-2,TGTGCCAGCAGTTTTGGGCCTCAAGGTGGCTACACCTTC,CASSFGPQGGYTF
-,16,TRBV5-1,-,TRBJ2-7,TGCGCCAGCAGCGTCGCACAGAGCTCTATTCCCTACGAGCAGTACTTC,CASSVAQSSIPYEQYF
-,13,TRBV5-4,TRBD1,TRBJ2-7,TGTGCCAGCAGCTGGACAGGGGGCTACGAGCAGTACTTC,CASSWTGGYEQYF
-,17,TRBV6-2/TRBV6-3,-,TRBJ2-4,TGTGCCAGCAGTTACTCGGCGGTGGAGATAGCCAAAAACATTCAGTACTTC,CASSYSAVEIAKNIQYF
-,16,TRBV4-3,TRBD2,TRBJ2-1,TGCGCCAGCAGCCATGTAGCGGGGACGTCCTACAATGAGCAGTTCTTC,CASSHVAGTSYNEQFF
-,16,TRBV2,-,TRBJ2-6,TGTGCCAGCAGCGACCCCGCAGGGTCTGGGGCCAACGTCCTGACTTTC,CASSDPAGSGANVLTF
-,14,TRBV27,-,TRBJ2-1,TGTGCCAGCAGTCCAAGACAGGCCCTCAATGAGCAGTTCTTC,CASSPRQALNEQFF
-,15,TRBV5-1,TRBD1,TRBJ2-7,TGCGCCAGCAGCCCCCGACAGGGGGCGAGCTACGAGCAGTACTTC,CASSPRQGASYEQYF
-,15,TRBV5-1,TRBD1,TRBJ2-2,TGCGCCAGCAGCTTGCGACAGGGTAACACCGGGGAGCTGTTTTTT,CASSLRQGNTGELFF
-,15,TRBV30,TRBD1,TRBJ1-2,TGTGCCTGGAGTTTTTTTGGGACAGGGTCCTATGGCTACACCTTC,CAWSFFGTGSYGYTF
-,15,TRBV18,TRBD1,TRBJ2-7,TGTGCCAGCTCACCACGGTCGGACAGGGGGGACGAGCAGTACTTC,CASSPRSDRGDEQYF
-,18,TRBV5-1,TRBD2,TRBJ2-3,TGCGCCAGCAGCTTGTCAACGGGACTAGCGGGGGGCGCTGATACGCAGTATTTT,CASSLSTGLAGGADTQYF